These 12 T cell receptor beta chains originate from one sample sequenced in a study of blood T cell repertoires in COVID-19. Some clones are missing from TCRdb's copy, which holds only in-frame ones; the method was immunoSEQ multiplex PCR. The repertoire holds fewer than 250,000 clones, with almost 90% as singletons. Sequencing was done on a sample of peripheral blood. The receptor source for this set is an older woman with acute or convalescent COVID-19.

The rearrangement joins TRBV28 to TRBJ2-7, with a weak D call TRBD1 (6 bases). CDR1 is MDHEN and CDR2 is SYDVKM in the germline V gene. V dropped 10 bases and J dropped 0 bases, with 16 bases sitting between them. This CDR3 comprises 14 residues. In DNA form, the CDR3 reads TGTGCCACCTTTACCAGGGGTCCCTCCTACGAGCAGTACTTC. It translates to CATFTRGPSYEQYF.

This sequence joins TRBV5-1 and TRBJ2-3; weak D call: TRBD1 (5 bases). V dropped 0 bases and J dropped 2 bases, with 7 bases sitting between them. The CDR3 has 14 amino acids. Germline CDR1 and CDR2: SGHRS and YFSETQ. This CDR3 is CASSLGGPTDTQYF. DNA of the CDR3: TGCGCCAGCAGCTTGGGGGGCCCCACAGATACGCAGTATTTT.

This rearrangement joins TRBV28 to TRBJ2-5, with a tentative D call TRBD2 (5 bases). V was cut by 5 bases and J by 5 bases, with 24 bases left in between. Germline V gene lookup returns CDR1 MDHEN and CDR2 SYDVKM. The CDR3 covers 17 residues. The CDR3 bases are TGTGCCAGCAGTGCCCCCGCCGGACTGTCCCAGTGGGAGACCCAGTACTTC. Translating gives CASSAPAGLSQWETQYF.

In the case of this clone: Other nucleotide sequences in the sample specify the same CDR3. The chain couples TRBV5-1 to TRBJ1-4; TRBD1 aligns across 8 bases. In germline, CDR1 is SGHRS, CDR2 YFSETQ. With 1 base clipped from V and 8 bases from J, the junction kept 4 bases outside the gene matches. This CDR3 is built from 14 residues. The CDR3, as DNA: TGCGCCAGCAGCTTGCAGGGGGCGGACGAAAAACTGTTTTTT. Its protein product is CASSLQGADEKLFF.

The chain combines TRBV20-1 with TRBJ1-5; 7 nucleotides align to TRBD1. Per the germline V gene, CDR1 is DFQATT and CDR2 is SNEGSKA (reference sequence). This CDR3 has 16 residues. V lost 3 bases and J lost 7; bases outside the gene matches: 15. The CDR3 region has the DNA TGCAGTGCTAGTCCCACAGGGGCTTACGTTGGGCAGCCCCAGCATTTT. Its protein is CSASPTGAYVGQPQHF.

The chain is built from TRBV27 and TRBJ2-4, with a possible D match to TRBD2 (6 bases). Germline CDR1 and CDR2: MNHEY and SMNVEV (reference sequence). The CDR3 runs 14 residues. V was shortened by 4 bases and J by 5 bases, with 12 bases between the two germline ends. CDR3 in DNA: TGTGCCAGCAGTTGGGCGGGGTTTGAAAACATTCAGTACTTC. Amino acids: CASSWAGFENIQYF.

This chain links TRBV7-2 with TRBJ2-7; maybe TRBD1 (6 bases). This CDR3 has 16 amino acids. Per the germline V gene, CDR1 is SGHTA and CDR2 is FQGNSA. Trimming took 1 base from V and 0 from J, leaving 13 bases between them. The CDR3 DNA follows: TGTGCCAGCAGCTTAGGGGCAGGGGCGAGCTCCTACGAGCAGTACTTC. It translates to CASSLGAGASSYEQYF.

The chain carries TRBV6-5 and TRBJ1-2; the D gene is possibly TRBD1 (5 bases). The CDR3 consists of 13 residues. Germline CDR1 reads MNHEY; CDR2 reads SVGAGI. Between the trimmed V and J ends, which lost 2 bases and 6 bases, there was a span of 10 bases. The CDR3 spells CASSYRGSHGYTF. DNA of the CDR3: TGTGCCAGCAGTTACCGGGGGTCTCATGGCTACACCTTC.

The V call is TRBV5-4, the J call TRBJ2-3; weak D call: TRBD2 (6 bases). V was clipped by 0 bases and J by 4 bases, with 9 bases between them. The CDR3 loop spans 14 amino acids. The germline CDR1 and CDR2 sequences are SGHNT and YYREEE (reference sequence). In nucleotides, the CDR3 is TGTGCCAGCAGCTTGGGACTAGTGGCAGATACGCAGTATTTT. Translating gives CASSLGLVADTQYF.

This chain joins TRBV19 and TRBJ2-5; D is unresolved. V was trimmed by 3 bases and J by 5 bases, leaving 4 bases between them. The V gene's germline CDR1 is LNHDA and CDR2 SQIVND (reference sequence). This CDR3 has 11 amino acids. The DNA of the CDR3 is TGTGCCAGTAGTATTTCGGAGACCCAGTACTTC. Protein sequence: CASSISETQYF.

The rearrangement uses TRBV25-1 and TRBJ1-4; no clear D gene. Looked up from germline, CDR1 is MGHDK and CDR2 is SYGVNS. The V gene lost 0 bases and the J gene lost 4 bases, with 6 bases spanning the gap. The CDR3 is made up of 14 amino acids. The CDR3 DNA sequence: TGTGCCAGCAGTGAATATGGACTTAATGAAAAACTGTTTTTT. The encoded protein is CASSEYGLNEKLFF.

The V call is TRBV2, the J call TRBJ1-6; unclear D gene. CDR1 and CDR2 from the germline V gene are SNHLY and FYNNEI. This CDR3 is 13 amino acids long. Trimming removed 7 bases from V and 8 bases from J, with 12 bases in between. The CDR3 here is CASKLEYDSPLHF. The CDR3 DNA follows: TGTGCCAGCAAACTGGAGTATGATTCACCCCTCCACTTT.